This TCR beta chain was observed in a study of long-term antiretroviral therapy in people with HIV. Notes on the study in general: Absence of data on ART adherence, viral resistance or therapy changes was noted.

Run at survey level, the immunoSEQ assay was version v3.0. The repertoire was sequenced with immunoSEQ multiplex PCR; TCRdb's copy has only in-frame clones and lacks some. The sample contains tens of thousands of clones, approximately 91% of which appear only once. Comments on this clone: No antigen is known for it.

People in the study who had HIV all got their treatment in the United States. Trimming cost V 0 bases and J 0 bases, with 12 bases left between them. Germline CDR1 is SGHDT and CDR2 is YYEEEE. The CDR3 has 16 amino acids. V usage is TRBV5-6 and J usage is TRBJ1-1; D gene uncertain. The specimen comprised unsorted PBMCs, sampled 0.6 years after starting antiretroviral therapy. This clonotype originated in a man aged 55 to 69 with HIV. CDR3 region: CASSLDSRGLNTEAFF. For the CDR3, the DNA is TGTGCCAGCAGCTTGGATAGTCGGGGATTGAACACTGAAGCTTTCTTT.